The 5 T cell receptor beta chains below all came from one sample that was sequenced in a study of lymphopenia after photon versus proton radiotherapy. The data were produced by immunoSEQ multiplex PCR, yet TCRdb's version contains in-frame clones alone and is incomplete. The sample contains approximately 65,000 clones, 75% to 90% of which appear only once. The specimen comprised peripheral blood, sampled from a patient treated with proton-based radiotherapy. Receptor source: a man older than 75 with esophageal cancer.

The rearrangement links TRBV27 to TRBJ2-3; possible D gene TRBD1, 6 bases. Deletions cut 6 bases from V and 2 bases from J, with 24 bases between. Germline lookup yields CDR1 MNHEY and CDR2 SMNVEV (reference sequence). There are 18 residues in the CDR3. CDR3 sequence: CASRPYLGAIMTTDTQYF. As DNA, the CDR3 is TGTGCCAGCAGGCCGTATTTGGGGGCCATCATGACCACAGATACGCAGTATTTT.

The chain combines TRBV7-2 with TRBJ1-1; D not certain. There are 13 residues in the CDR3. Per germline, CDR1 SGHTA and CDR2 FQGNSA. V was cut by 4 bases and J by 5 bases, with 11 bases left in between. The CDR3, as DNA: TGTGCCAGCAGCTCCTTTTCGGGGACTGAAGCTTTCTTT. Translation: CASSSFSGTEAFF.

The chain links TRBV9 to TRBJ1-6; no definite D call. Deletions cut 5 bases from V and 0 bases from J, with 3 bases between. The germline CDR1 and CDR2 sequences are SGDLS and YYNGEE. The CDR3 is 13 amino acids. CDR3 sequence: CASRSSYNSPLHF. CDR3 sequence (DNA): TGTGCCAGCAGGAGCTCCTATAATTCACCCCTCCACTTT. The whole variable domain, filled in from reference TRBV9 and TRBJ1-6, reads DSGVTQTPKHLITATGQRVTLRCSPRSGDLSVYWYQQSLDQGLQFLIQYYNGEERAKGNILERFSAQQFPDLHSELNLSSLELGDSALYFCASRSSYNSPLHFGNGTRLTVT.

This chain connects TRBV7-2 to TRBJ1-2, with 7 bases that match TRBD1. The CDR3 is made up of 13 amino acids. J lost 8 bases, V lost 7 bases, and 10 bases had no gene match. The germline V gene has CDR1 SGHTA and CDR2 FQGNSA. This CDR3 reads CASTKQQGFGYTF. In nucleotides, the CDR3 is TGTGCCAGCACCAAACAACAGGGGTTCGGCTACACCTTC.

The V and J genes are TRBV7-9 and TRBJ1-1; D may be TRBD1 (5 bases). This CDR3 is 13 amino acids long. V lost 2 bases and J lost 6, with 10 bases in between. Germline assignment: CDR1 SEHNR and CDR2 FQNEAQ (reference sequence). This CDR3 reads CASSLYPGAEAFF. The CDR3 nucleotides are TGTGCCAGCAGCTTATACCCGGGGGCTGAAGCTTTCTTT.